A selection of T cell receptor beta chains follows, all from one sample in a study of Graves' ophthalmopathy and Graves' hyperthyroidism. One entry per CDR3 protein results from TCRdb running MiXCR on the multiplex PCR reads. The table records approximately 640,000 distinct CDR3 sequences, just over 40% of them present only once. Sequenced: peripheral blood. The receptors here all came from an adult man with Graves' ophthalmopathy. The CDR3 runs from the conserved cysteine through the conserved F or W. Only some rows state a clone size, as once, few, many or a class for expanded clones.

j_gene: TRBJ1-2; v_gene: TRBV25-1; abundance: once; CDR3aa: CASSGAPSGNYGYTF
j_gene: TRBJ1-1; v_gene: TRBV20-1; abundance: many; CDR3aa: CSASTGKIYTEAFF
j_gene: TRBJ1-1; v_gene: TRBV19; abundance: many; CDR3aa: CASSMRGRPVTEAFF
j_gene: TRBJ1-2; v_gene: TRBV7-9; abundance: many; CDR3aa: CASSADGYTF
j_gene: TRBJ2-2; v_gene: TRBV19; abundance: .; CDR3aa: CASSNPGGGTGELFF
j_gene: TRBJ1-4; v_gene: TRBV7-9; abundance: few; CDR3aa: CASSQEGATNEKLFF
j_gene: TRBJ1-2; v_gene: TRBV5-5; abundance: .; CDR3aa: CASSLVEDYGYTF
j_gene: TRBJ2-6; v_gene: TRBV15; abundance: .; CDR3aa: CATSRLGVTF
j_gene: TRBJ1-5; v_gene: TRBV12-3/TRBV12-4; abundance: .; CDR3aa: CARSPQTGVNQPQHF
j_gene: TRBJ1-1; v_gene: TRBV2; abundance: .; CDR3aa: CASSDQTSTEAFF
j_gene: TRBJ1-4; v_gene: TRBV19; abundance: many; CDR3aa: CASSSQFATNEKLFF
j_gene: TRBJ1-4; v_gene: TRBV25-1; abundance: few; CDR3aa: CASSERGTGTENEKLFF
j_gene: TRBJ2-7; v_gene: TRBV19; abundance: .; CDR3aa: CASSPTGGFYEQYF
j_gene: TRBJ2-6; v_gene: TRBV29-1; abundance: .; CDR3aa: CSVDEAGTSVLTF
j_gene: TRBJ2-5; v_gene: TRBV24-1; abundance: .; CDR3aa: CATSDASGQGARRQETQYF
j_gene: TRBJ2-7; v_gene: TRBV20-1; abundance: .; CDR3aa: CSARDSVINEQYF
j_gene: TRBJ1-1; v_gene: TRBV2; abundance: .; CDR3aa: CASSGTVREAFF
j_gene: TRBJ1-6; v_gene: TRBV4-2; abundance: .; CDR3aa: CASSEHTGTNSPLHF
j_gene: TRBJ1-5; v_gene: TRBV27; abundance: few; CDR3aa: CASSWGGQGNQPQHF
j_gene: TRBJ1-1; v_gene: TRBV20-1; abundance: few; CDR3aa: CSAGDPDEAFF
j_gene: TRBJ1-3; v_gene: TRBV6-5; abundance: many; CDR3aa: CASTRSRSGNTIYF
j_gene: TRBJ1-5; v_gene: TRBV2; abundance: .; CDR3aa: CASSDGGGVLPHF
j_gene: TRBJ2-6; v_gene: TRBV15; abundance: .; CDR3aa: CATSSLDLSGANVLTF
j_gene: TRBJ1-5; v_gene: TRBV10-2; abundance: many; CDR3aa: CASSAGDGNQPQHF
j_gene: TRBJ2-7; v_gene: TRBV12-3/TRBV12-4; abundance: few; CDR3aa: CASSFFSGIDEQYF
j_gene: TRBJ2-7; v_gene: TRBV4-3; abundance: .; CDR3aa: CASSQDGGRRSYEQYF
j_gene: TRBJ1-5; v_gene: TRBV29-1; abundance: .; CDR3aa: CSAAGTGARQPQHF
j_gene: TRBJ1-3; v_gene: TRBV12-3/TRBV12-4; abundance: few; CDR3aa: CASTQGVTNTIYF
j_gene: TRBJ1-2; v_gene: TRBV4-1; abundance: few; CDR3aa: CASSPSQFLGRNYGYTF
j_gene: TRBJ1-5; v_gene: TRBV30; abundance: .; CDR3aa: CAWSRPGGGDQPQHF
j_gene: TRBJ1-2; v_gene: TRBV9; abundance: many; CDR3aa: CASSVGTAYGYTF
j_gene: TRBJ2-2; v_gene: TRBV10-3; abundance: .; CDR3aa: CATAGTGDPGELFF
j_gene: TRBJ2-2; v_gene: TRBV5-1; abundance: .; CDR3aa: CASRPADRTRTGELFF
j_gene: TRBJ1-1; v_gene: TRBV29-1; abundance: many; CDR3aa: CSVQRNTEAFF
j_gene: TRBJ1-1; v_gene: TRBV30; abundance: .; CDR3aa: CAWSADREGRGAFF
j_gene: TRBJ2-2; v_gene: TRBV25-1; abundance: .; CDR3aa: CASAILRGAPNTGELFF
j_gene: TRBJ1-4; v_gene: TRBV12-5; abundance: .; CDR3aa: CASGWGNEKLFF
j_gene: TRBJ1-6; v_gene: TRBV11-3; abundance: .; CDR3aa: CASILQGGSSPLHF
j_gene: TRBJ1-1; v_gene: TRBV7-9; abundance: .; CDR3aa: CASSNPGQGLRMNTEAFF
j_gene: TRBJ2-3; v_gene: TRBV7-9; abundance: .; CDR3aa: CASSMGLAEITDTQYF